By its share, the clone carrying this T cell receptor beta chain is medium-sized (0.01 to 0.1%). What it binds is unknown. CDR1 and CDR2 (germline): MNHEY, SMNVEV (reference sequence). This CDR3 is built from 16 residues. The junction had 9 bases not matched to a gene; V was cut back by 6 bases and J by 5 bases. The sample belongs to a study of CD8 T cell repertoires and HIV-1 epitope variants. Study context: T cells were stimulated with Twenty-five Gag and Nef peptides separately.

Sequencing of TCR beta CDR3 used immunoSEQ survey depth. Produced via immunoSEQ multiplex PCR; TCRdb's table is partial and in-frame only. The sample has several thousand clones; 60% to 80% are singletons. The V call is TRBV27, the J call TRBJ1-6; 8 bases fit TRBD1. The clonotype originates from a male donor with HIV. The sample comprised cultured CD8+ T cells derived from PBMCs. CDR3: CASSRTSRGHNSPLHF. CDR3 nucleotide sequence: TGTGCCAGCAGCAGGACTAGCAGGGGGCATAATTCACCCCTCCACTTT.